The 10 T cell receptor beta chains below come from one sample, sequenced in a study of cytomegalovirus exposure and HLA in healthy donors. Amplification used 60 Vbeta primers and 13 Jbeta primers. TCRdb's table, derived via immunoSEQ multiplex PCR, lists solely in-frame clones and lacks some. The sample consists of some 140,000 clones, almost 80% of them appearing once. The sequenced material came from PBMCs. The receptors here all came from a man younger than 35 in good health and CMV-seronegative.

This chain joins TRBV30 and TRBJ2-7; D perhaps matches TRBD1 (6 bases). In germline, CDR1 is GTSNPN, CDR2 SVGIG (reference sequence). Trimming cost V 1 base and J 2 bases, with 18 bases left between them. The length of the CDR3 is 16 residues. This CDR3 reads CAWSDLRKKGAYEQYF. The CDR3 DNA follows: TGTGCCTGGAGTGACCTCCGAAAAAAGGGGGCCTACGAGCAGTACTTC.

The chain couples TRBV19 to TRBJ2-1; 12 bases map to TRBD2. V trimming: 7 bases; J trimming: 1 base; junction bases outside the gene matches: 2. The CDR3 covers 15 residues. Per the germline V gene, CDR1 is LNHDA and CDR2 is SQIVND (reference sequence). The CDR3: CASNLAGGSYNEQFF. CDR3 sequence (DNA): TGTGCCAGTAACCTAGCGGGGGGGTCCTACAATGAGCAGTTCTTC.

The chain carries TRBV6-1 and TRBJ2-7; 8 bases are shared with TRBD1. Per the germline V gene, CDR1 is MNHNS and CDR2 is SASEGT. With V trimmed by 7 bases and J by 7 bases, 12 bases remained unmatched. CDR3 length equals 14 residues. In DNA form, the CDR3 reads TGTGCCAGCAACCCCACACCCCGGGACAGGGAGCAGTACTTC. It yields the protein CASNPTPRDREQYF.

V usage is TRBV6-1 and J usage is TRBJ2-3, with 9 bases that match TRBD2. Germline CDR1 and CDR2: MNHNS and SASEGT. There are 15 residues in the CDR3. After removal of 3 bases from V and 4 bases from J, the junction contained 5 bases not matched to a gene. The CDR3 bases are TGTGCCAGCAGTGACCGCGGGGGGGCCGCAGATACGCAGTATTTT. Translation: CASSDRGGAADTQYF.

The chain links TRBV19 to TRBJ1-6, with D perhaps matching TRBD1 (6 bases). V was pared by 7 bases and J by 8 bases, with 15 bases between. The CDR3 runs to 14 residues. CDR1 is LNHDA and CDR2 is SQIVND in the germline V gene (reference sequence). DNA for the CDR3: TGTGCCAGTACCCCACAGGGATTCGATTCACCCCTCCACTTT. This translates into CASTPQGFDSPLHF.

V is TRBV10-3 and J is TRBJ2-7; D perhaps matches TRBD1 (5 bases). The germline CDR1 and CDR2 sequences are ENHRY and SYGVKD. The CDR3 contains 13 residues. The V gene lost 4 bases and the J gene lost 2 bases, with 9 bases spanning the gap. The CDR3 spells CAISGSRAYEQYF. For the CDR3, the DNA is TGTGCCATCAGTGGTAGCAGGGCCTACGAGCAGTACTTC.

This chain links TRBV29-1 with TRBJ1-2; a weak D match, TRBD1 (5 bases). Germline V lookup: CDR1 SQVTM, CDR2 ANQGSEA. V was clipped by 4 bases and J by 4 bases, with 19 bases between them. This CDR3 is 15 amino acids long. CDR3 in DNA: TGCAGCGTTGTGGGGAGGGACGTAGGGCCCTATGGCTACACCTTC. This gives the protein CSVVGRDVGPYGYTF.

There are a few counts of this clone. The chain combines TRBV5-1 with TRBJ2-3; the D gene is possibly TRBD2 (6 bases). Looked up from germline, CDR1 is SGHRS and CDR2 is YFSETQ. V gave up 4 bases and J gave up 0 bases, with 15 bases separating them. The CDR3 sequence is 16 residues long. CDR3 sequence reads: CASSPGRTSSTDTQYF. In DNA, the CDR3 is TGCGCCAGCAGCCCGGGGAGGACATCTAGCACAGATACGCAGTATTTT.

By share of the sample, this clone is medium-sized. The rearrangement joins TRBV7-2 to TRBJ2-1; 8 bases map to TRBD2. Losses at the gene ends were 4 bases for V and 6 bases for J; bases not matched to a gene: 8. The germline V gene encodes CDR1 SGHTA and CDR2 FQGNSA. The CDR3 has 15 amino acids. The CDR3 coding sequence is TGTGCCAGCAGCTGGTCGGCGGGGGGCCTCAATGAGCAGTTCTTC. As protein: CASSWSAGGLNEQFF. The full variable domain, completed using reference TRBV7-2 and TRBJ2-1, is GAGVSQSPSNKVTEKGKDVELRCDPISGHTALYWYRQSLGQGLEFLIYFQGNSAPDKSGLPSDRFSAERTGGSVSTLTIQRTQQEDSAVYLCASSWSAGGLNEQFFGPGTRLTVL.

CDR3 amino acids: CASSLDSIEQYF. The DNA of the CDR3 is TGTGCCAGCAGCTTGGACAGTATCGAGCAGTACTTC. This chain connects TRBV5-6 to TRBJ2-7; D gene uncertain. Trimming left V 0 bases short and J 6 bases short, with 7 bases between. Germline V gene data show CDR1 as SGHDT and CDR2 as YYEEEE. This CDR3 has 12 amino acids. The full variable domain, its missing parts supplied by reference TRBV5-6 and TRBJ2-7, is DAGVTQSPTHLIKTRGQQVTLRCSPKSGHDTVSWYQQALGQGPQFIFQYYEEEERQRGNFPDRFSGHQFPNYSSELNVNALLLGDSALYLCASSLDSIEQYFGPGTRLTVT.